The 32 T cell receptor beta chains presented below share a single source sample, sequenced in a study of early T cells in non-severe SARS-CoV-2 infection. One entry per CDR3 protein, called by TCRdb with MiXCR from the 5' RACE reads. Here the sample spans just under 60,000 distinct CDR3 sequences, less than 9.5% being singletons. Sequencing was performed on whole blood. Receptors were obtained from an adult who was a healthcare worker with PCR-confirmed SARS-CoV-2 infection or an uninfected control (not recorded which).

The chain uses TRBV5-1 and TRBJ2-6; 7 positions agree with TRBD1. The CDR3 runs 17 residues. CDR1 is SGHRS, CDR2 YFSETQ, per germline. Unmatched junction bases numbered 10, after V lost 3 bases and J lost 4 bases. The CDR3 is CASSWHVTGPGANVLTF. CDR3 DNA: TGCGCCAGCAGCTGGCATGTGACAGGGCCCGGGGCCAACGTCCTGACTTTC.

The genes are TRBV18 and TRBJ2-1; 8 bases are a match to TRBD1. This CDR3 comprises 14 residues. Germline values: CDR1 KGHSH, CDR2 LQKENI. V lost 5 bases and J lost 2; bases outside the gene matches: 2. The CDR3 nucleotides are TGTGCCAGCTCAGAGGACAGGGCCTACAATGAGCAGTTCTTC. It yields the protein CASSEDRAYNEQFF.

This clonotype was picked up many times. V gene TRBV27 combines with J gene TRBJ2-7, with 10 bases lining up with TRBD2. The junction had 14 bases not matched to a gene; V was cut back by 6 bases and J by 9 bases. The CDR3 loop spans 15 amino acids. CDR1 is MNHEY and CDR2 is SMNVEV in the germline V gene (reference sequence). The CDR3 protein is CASSPLAGAHMAQYF. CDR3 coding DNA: TGTGCCAGCAGCCCTCTAGCGGGAGCACATATGGCGCAGTACTTC.

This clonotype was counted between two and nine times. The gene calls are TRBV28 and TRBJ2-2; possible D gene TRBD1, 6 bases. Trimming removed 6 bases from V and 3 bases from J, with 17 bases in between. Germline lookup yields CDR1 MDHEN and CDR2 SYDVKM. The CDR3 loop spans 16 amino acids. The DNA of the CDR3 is TGTGCCAGCAGGGGGGTTTGGCAGGGGTACACCGGGGAGCTGTTTTTT. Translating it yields CASRGVWQGYTGELFF.

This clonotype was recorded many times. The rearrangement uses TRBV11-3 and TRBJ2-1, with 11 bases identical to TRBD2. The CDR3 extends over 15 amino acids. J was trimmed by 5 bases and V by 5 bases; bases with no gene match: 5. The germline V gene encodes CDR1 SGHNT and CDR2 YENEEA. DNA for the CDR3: TGTGCCAGCAGCCCCGGGACTAGCGGACACAATGAGCAGTTCTTC. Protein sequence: CASSPGTSGHNEQFF. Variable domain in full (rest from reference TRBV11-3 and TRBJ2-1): EAGVVQSPRYKIIEKKQPVAFWCNPISGHNTLYWYLQNLGQGPELLIRYENEEAVDDSQLPKDRFSAERLKGVDSTLKIQPAELGDSAVYLCASSPGTSGHNEQFFGPGTRLTVL.

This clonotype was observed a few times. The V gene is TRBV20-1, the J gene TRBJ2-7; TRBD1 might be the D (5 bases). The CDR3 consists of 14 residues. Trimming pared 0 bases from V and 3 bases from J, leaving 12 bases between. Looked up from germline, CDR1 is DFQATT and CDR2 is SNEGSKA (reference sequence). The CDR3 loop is CSARDRQGNYEQYF. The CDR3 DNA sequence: TGCAGTGCTAGAGATCGGCAGGGAAACTACGAGCAGTACTTC.

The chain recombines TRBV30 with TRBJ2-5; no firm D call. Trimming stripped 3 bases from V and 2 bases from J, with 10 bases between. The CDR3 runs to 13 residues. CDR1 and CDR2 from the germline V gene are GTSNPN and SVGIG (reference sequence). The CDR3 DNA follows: TGTGCCTGGAGCCGACGGATACAAGAGACCCAGTACTTC. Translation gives CAWSRRIQETQYF.

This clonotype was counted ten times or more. This chain's CDR3 is CASSLQGEETQYF. DNA for the CDR3: TGTGCCAGTAGTCTTCAGGGAGAAGAGACCCAGTACTTC. This chain connects TRBV19 to TRBJ2-5; possibly TRBD1 or TRBD2 for D (5 bases each). Germline CDR1 reads LNHDA; CDR2 reads SQIVND (reference sequence). CDR3 size: 13 residues. The V gene lost 5 bases and the J gene lost 3 bases, with 10 bases spanning the gap.

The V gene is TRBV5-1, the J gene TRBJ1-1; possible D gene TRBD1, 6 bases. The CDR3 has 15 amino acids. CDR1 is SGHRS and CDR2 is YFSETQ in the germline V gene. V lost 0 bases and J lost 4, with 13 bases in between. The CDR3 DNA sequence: TGCGCCAGCAGCTTGGTTCCGGGGGCGCCCACTGAAGCTTTCTTT. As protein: CASSLVPGAPTEAFF.

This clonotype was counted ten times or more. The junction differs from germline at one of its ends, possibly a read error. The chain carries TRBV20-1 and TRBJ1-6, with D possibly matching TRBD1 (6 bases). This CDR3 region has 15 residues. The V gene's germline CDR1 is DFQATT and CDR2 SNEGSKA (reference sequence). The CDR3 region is CSAREMGQPGSDRPF. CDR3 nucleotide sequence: TGCAGTGCTAGAGAGATGGGTCAACCGGGGTCAGACAGGCCCTTT.

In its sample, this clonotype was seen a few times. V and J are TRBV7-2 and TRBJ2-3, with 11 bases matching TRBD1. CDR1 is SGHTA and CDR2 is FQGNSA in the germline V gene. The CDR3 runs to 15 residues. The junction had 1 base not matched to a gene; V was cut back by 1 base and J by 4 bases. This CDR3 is CASSLGTGGPDTQYF. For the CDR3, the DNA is TGTGCCAGCAGCTTAGGGACAGGGGGCCCAGATACGCAGTATTTT.

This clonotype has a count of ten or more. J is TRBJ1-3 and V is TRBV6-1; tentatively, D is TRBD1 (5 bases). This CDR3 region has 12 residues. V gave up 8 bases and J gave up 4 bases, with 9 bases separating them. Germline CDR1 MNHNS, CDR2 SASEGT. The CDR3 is CASRDVGNTIYF. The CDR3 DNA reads TGTGCCAGCCGGGACGTGGGAAACACCATATATTTT.

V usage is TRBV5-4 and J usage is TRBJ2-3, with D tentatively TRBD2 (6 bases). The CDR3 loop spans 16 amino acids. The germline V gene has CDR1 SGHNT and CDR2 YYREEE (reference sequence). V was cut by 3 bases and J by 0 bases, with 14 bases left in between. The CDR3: CASSSAQRASTDTQYF. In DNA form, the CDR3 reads TGTGCCAGCAGCTCCGCCCAGCGGGCTAGCACAGATACGCAGTATTTT.

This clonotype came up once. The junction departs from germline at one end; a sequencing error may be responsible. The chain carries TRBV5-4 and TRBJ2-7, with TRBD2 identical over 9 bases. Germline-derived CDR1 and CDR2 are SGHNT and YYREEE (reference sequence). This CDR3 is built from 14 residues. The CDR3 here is CTSSSGTSLYEQYF. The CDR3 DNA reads TGTACCAGCAGCTCCGGGACTAGCCTCTACGAGCAGTACTTC.

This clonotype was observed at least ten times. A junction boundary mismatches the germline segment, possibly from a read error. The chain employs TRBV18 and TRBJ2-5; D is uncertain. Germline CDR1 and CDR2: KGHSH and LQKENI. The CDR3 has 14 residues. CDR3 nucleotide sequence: TGCGCCAGCTCAAAAGGGCAAATTCAAGAGACCCAGTACTTC. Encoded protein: CASSKGQIQETQYF.

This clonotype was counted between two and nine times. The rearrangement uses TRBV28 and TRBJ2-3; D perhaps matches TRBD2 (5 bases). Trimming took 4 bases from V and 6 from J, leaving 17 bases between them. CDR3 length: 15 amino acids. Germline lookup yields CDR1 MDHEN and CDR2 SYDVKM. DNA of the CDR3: TGTGCCAGCAGTTCAACTACCCCGGGAAGGGATACGCAGTATTTT. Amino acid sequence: CASSSTTPGRDTQYF.

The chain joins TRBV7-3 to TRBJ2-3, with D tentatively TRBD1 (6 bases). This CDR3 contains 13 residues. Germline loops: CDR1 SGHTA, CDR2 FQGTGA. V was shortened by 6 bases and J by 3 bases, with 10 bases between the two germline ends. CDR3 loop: CASSRQVTDTQYF. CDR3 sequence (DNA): TGTGCCAGCAGTCGACAGGTTACAGATACGCAGTATTTT.

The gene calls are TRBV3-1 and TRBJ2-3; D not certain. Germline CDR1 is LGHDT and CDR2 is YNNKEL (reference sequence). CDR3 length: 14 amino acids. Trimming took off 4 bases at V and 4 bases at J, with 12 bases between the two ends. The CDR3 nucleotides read TGTGCCAGCAGCCCCCGAGGAACTGCAGATACGCAGTATTTT. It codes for CASSPRGTADTQYF.

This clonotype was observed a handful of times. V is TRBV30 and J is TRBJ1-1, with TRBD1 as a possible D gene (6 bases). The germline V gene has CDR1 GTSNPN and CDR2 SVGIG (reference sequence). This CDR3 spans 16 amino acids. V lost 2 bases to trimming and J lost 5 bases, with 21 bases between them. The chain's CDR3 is CAWSPTPGTRGTEAFF. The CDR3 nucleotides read TGTGCCTGGAGTCCAACCCCGGGGACAAGAGGGACTGAAGCTTTCTTT.

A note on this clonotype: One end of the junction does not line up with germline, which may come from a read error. CDR3 in amino acids: CANSLDGSSYNEQFF. The CDR3, as DNA: TGTGCCAACAGCCTAGATGGGAGCTCCTACAATGAGCAGTTCTTC. The chain carries TRBV11-2 and TRBJ2-1; tentative D call: TRBD2 (5 bases). CDR3 length: 15 residues. The germline V gene encodes CDR1 SGHAT and CDR2 FQNNGV. The complete variable domain, with remaining parts taken from reference TRBV11-2 and TRBJ2-1, reads EAGVAQSPRYKIIEKRQSVAFWCNPISGHATLYWYQQILGQGPKLLIQFQNNGVVDDSQLPKDRFSAERLKGVDSTLKIQPAKLEDSAVYLCANSLDGSSYNEQFFGPGTRLTVL.

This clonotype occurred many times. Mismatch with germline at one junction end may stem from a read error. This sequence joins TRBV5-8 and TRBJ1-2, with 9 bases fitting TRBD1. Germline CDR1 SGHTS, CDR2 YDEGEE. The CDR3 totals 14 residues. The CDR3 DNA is TGTGCCGGCAGCTTGGACAGGGGCGCAGGAGGCTACACCTTC. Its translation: CAGSLDRGAGGYTF.

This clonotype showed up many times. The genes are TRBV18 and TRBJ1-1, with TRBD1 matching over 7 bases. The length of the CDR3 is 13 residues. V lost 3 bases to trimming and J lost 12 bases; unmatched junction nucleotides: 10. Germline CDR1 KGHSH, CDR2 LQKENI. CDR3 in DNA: TGTGCCAGCTCACCTGCCGGGGGGGACAGAACTTTCTTT. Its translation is CASSPAGGDRTFF.

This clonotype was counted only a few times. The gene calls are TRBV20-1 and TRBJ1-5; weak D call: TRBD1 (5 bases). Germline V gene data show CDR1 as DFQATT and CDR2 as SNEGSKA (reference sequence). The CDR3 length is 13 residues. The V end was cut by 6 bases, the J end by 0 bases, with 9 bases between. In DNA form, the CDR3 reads TGCAGTGCGGGGGGTTATAGCAATCAGCCCCAGCATTTT. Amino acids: CSAGGYSNQPQHF.

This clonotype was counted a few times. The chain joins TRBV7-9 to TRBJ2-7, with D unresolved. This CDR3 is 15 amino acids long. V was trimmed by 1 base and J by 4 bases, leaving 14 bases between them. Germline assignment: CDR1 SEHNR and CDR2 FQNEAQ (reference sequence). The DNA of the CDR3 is TGTGCCAGCAGCTTAGGCCGGCCTGGTATTTACGAGCAGTACTTC. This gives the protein CASSLGRPGIYEQYF.

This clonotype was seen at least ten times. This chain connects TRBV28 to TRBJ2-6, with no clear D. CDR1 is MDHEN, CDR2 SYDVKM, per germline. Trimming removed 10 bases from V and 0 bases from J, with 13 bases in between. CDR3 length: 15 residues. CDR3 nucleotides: TGTGCCACCAAATTGACGGTCTCTGGGGCCAACGTCCTGACTTTC. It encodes CATKLTVSGANVLTF. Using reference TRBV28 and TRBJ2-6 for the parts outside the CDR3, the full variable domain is DVKVTQSSRYLVKRTGEKVFLECVQDMDHENMFWYRQDPGLGLRLIYFSYDVKMKEKGDIPEGYSVSREKKERFSLILESASTNQTSMYLCATKLTVSGANVLTFGAGSRLTVL.

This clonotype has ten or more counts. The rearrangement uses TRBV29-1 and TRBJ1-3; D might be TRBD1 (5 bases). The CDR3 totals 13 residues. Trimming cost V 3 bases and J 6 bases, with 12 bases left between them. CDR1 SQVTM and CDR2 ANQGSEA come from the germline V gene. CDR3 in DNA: TGCAGCGTTGAGCGGGGGGAAGAAAACACCATATATTTT. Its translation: CSVERGEENTIYF.

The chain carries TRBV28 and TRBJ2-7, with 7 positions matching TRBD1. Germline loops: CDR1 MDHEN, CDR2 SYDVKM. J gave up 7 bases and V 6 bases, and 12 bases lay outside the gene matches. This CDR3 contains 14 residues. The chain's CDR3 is CASRGTAKSWEQYF. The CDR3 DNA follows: TGTGCCAGCAGAGGGACAGCAAAAAGTTGGGAGCAGTACTTC. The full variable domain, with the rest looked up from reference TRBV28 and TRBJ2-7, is DVKVTQSSRYLVKRTGEKVFLECVQDMDHENMFWYRQDPGLGLRLIYFSYDVKMKEKGDIPEGYSVSREKKERFSLILESASTNQTSMYLCASRGTAKSWEQYFGPGTRLTVT.

As DNA, the CDR3 is TGCGCCAGCAGTCAAACTCAGGCAGGGAGCTACGAGCAGTACTTC. Its protein is CASSQTQAGSYEQYF. The rearrangement uses TRBV4-1 and TRBJ2-7; D possibly uses TRBD1 or TRBD2 (5 bases each). The CDR3 consists of 15 residues. Germline V CDR1 and CDR2: MGHRA, YSYEKL. Trimming cost V 6 bases and J 3 bases, with 18 bases left between them.

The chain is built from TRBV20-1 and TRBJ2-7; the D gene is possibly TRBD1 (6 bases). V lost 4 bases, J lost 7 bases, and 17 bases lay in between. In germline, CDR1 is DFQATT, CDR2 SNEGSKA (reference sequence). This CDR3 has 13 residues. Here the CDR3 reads CSATGQSLLEQYF. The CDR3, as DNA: TGCAGTGCTACCGGACAGTCCCTATTGGAGCAGTACTTC.

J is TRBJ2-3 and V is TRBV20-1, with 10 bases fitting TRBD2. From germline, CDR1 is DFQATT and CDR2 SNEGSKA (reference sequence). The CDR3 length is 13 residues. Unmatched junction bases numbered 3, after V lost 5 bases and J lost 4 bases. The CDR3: CSAPTSGSDTQYF. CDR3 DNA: TGCAGTGCTCCGACTAGCGGGTCAGATACGCAGTATTTT.

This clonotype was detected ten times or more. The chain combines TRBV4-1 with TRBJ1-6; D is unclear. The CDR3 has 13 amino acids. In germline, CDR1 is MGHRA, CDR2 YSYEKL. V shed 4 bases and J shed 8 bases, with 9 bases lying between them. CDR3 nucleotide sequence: TGCGCCAGCAGCCGCTTATTGGATTCACCCCTCCACTTT. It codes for CASSRLLDSPLHF.

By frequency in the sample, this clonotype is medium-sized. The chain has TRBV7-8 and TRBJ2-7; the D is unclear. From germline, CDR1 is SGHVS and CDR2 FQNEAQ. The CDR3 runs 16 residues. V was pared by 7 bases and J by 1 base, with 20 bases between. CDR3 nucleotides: TGTGCCAGCATTCCCCCTGACACCCAGACTTCCTACGAGCAGTACTTC. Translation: CASIPPDTQTSYEQYF.